Below, 18 T cell receptor beta chains from the same sample are listed, as sequenced in a study of CD8 T cells in Susac syndrome. The RNA, about 0.5 to 1 ug, was put through reverse transcription using random hexamers. TCRdb re-analysed the immunoSEQ multiplex PCR reads in MiXCR, keeping a single row per CDR3 protein. The sample holds 150,000 to 200,000 distinct CDR3 sequences, approximately 90% seen once. Sequences were obtained from CD4+ T cells from PBMCs. The receptors derive from a human donor in good health.

The chain couples TRBV2 to TRBJ2-5, with 7 positions matching TRBD1. With 6 bases clipped from V and 0 bases from J, the junction kept 7 bases outside the gene matches. The CDR3 consists of 15 residues. CDR1 SNHLY and CDR2 FYNNEI come from the germline V gene. This CDR3 reads CASRGQTLYQETQYF. CDR3 nucleotides: TGTGCCAGCAGGGGACAGACACTGTACCAAGAGACCCAGTACTTC.

The J gene is TRBJ1-1, the V gene TRBV5-4; 9 bases map to TRBD1. CDR1 is SGHNT, CDR2 YYREEE, per germline (reference sequence). This CDR3 has 15 residues. V lost 4 bases to trimming and J lost 3 bases; unmatched junction nucleotides: 7. Here the CDR3 reads CASSSKGQGDTEAFF. CDR3 nucleotides: TGTGCCAGCAGCAGCAAGGGACAGGGAGACACTGAAGCTTTCTTT.

This chain joins TRBV5-1 and TRBJ2-7; D is perhaps TRBD1 (5 bases). The CDR3 extends over 16 amino acids. V was shortened by 2 bases and J by 4 bases, with 19 bases between the two germline ends. Germline V lookup: CDR1 SGHRS, CDR2 YFSETQ. DNA for the CDR3: TGCGCCAGCAGCTTTGATGGCAGGGCAAGTAAGTACGAGCAGTACTTC. Protein sequence: CASSFDGRASKYEQYF.

The CDR3 protein is CASRGQGGNTEAFF. The CDR3 nucleotides read TGTGCCAGCAGGGGACAGGGAGGGAACACTGAAGCTTTCTTT. The V and J genes are TRBV7-2 and TRBJ1-1; TRBD1 agrees at 9 bases. The length of the CDR3 is 14 residues. CDR1 is SGHTA and CDR2 is FQGNSA in the germline V gene. V lost 6 bases and J lost 1; bases outside the gene matches: 3. Complete variable domain (other parts from reference TRBV7-2 and TRBJ1-1): GAGVSQSPSNKVTEKGKDVELRCDPISGHTALYWYRQSLGQGLEFLIYFQGNSAPDKSGLPSDRFSAERTGGSVSTLTIQRTQQEDSAVYLCASRGQGGNTEAFFGQGTRLTVV.

The V call is TRBV29-1, the J call TRBJ1-1, with D possibly matching TRBD1 (6 bases). Trimming stripped 3 bases from V and 0 bases from J, with 11 bases between. This CDR3 spans 14 amino acids. From germline, CDR1 is SQVTM and CDR2 ANQGSEA. The CDR3 reads CSVDGRGLNTEAFF. In DNA, the CDR3 is TGCAGCGTTGACGGCAGGGGACTGAACACTGAAGCTTTCTTT. Based on the CDR3 plus reference TRBV29-1 and TRBJ1-1, the full variable domain is SAVISQKPSRDICQRGTSLTIQCQVDSQVTMMFWYRQQPGQSLTLIATANQGSEATYESGFVIDKFPISRPNLTFSTLTVSNMSPEDSSIYLCSVDGRGLNTEAFFGQGTRLTVV.

Only one count was recorded for this clonotype. The chain uses TRBV12-3 or TRBV12-4 and TRBJ2-5, with 11 nucleotides matching TRBD2. Trimming removed 7 bases from V and 4 bases from J; junction bases left unmatched: 17. This CDR3 comprises 18 residues. The CDR3, as DNA: TGTGCCAGCACCGTGGGGTCAACTAGCGGGAGTGGGGTAGAGACCCAGTACTTC. Its protein product is CASTVGSTSGSGVETQYF.

This chain uses TRBV6-5 with TRBJ1-5; no reliable D call. CDR1 is MNHEY and CDR2 is SVGAGI in the germline V gene. CDR3 length equals 14 residues. The V gene lost 0 bases and the J gene lost 5 bases, with 8 bases spanning the gap. The CDR3 DNA follows: TGTGCCAGCAGTTACTCGTACCGAGATCAGCCCCAGCATTTT. Residues: CASSYSYRDQPQHF.

The CDR3 sequence: CASSQEGLARFF. The CDR3 DNA sequence: TGTGCCAGCAGCCAAGAGGGACTAGCTCGGTTCTTC. This chain links TRBV4-2 with TRBJ2-1; 9 positions agree with TRBD2. The CDR3 sequence is 12 residues long. Germline assignment: CDR1 LGHNA and CDR2 YNFKEQ. V lost 0 bases and J lost 15; bases outside the gene matches: 3.

This sequence joins TRBV6-6 and TRBJ2-7; D is perhaps TRBD1 (5 bases). The V gene lost 0 bases and the J gene lost 2 bases, with 8 bases spanning the gap. The CDR3 totals 14 residues. From germline, CDR1 is MNHNY and CDR2 SVGAGI (reference sequence). For the CDR3, the DNA is TGTGCCAGCAGTTACTCTACAGGCACCTACGAGCAGTACTTC. Its translation is CASSYSTGTYEQYF.

The chain links TRBV2 to TRBJ1-3; D perhaps matches TRBD1 (5 bases). The CDR3 covers 14 residues. Germline lookup yields CDR1 SNHLY and CDR2 FYNNEI. V lost 7 bases and J 0 bases, leaving 10 bases between the germline ends. In DNA form, the CDR3 reads TGTGCCAGCAAGGGGACGGTCTCTGGAAACACCATATATTTT. It is translated as CASKGTVSGNTIYF.

The CDR3 reads CASSETGEVNEQFF. DNA of the CDR3: TGCGCCAGCAGCGAGACAGGGGAGGTAAATGAGCAGTTCTTC. The chain uses TRBV5-1 and TRBJ2-1; TRBD1 aligns across 8 bases. The germline V gene has CDR1 SGHRS and CDR2 YFSETQ. The CDR3 length is 14 residues. V shed 4 bases and J 7 bases; nucleotides not matched to a gene: 7.

The chain joins TRBV30 to TRBJ1-4; the D is unclear. V lost 4 bases to trimming and J lost 7 bases, with 13 bases between them. Germline V lookup: CDR1 GTSNPN, CDR2 SVGIG (reference sequence). The CDR3 totals 13 residues. The CDR3 spells CAWTLGGREKLFF. CDR3 nucleotides: TGTGCCTGGACCCTCGGAGGGCGTGAAAAACTGTTTTTT.

The genes are TRBV10-3 and TRBJ2-7; 10 bases agree with TRBD1. The CDR3 length is 14 residues. Germline trimming cut 6 bases from V and 5 bases from J; bases unmatched to any gene: 7. Germline V CDR1 and CDR2: ENHRY, SYGVKD. The CDR3 loop reads CAIRDRDRGNEQYF. In DNA, the CDR3 is TGTGCCATCAGGGACCGGGACAGGGGCAACGAGCAGTACTTC.

The chain links TRBV29-1 to TRBJ1-1, with D hard to call. Trimming took off 3 bases at V and 8 bases at J, with 10 bases between the two ends. CDR1 and CDR2 (germline): SQVTM, ANQGSEA. The CDR3 has 11 amino acids. CDR3 amino acids: CSVDRRQEAFF. The CDR3 bases are TGCAGCGTTGACCGGCGGCAGGAAGCTTTCTTT.

The CDR3 nucleotides read TGTGCCAGCAGCTTGGAGTACGGCGGGAGCTCCTACAATGAGCAGTTCTTC. Its protein is CASSLEYGGSSYNEQFF. The V and J genes are TRBV7-9 and TRBJ2-1, with 7 bases matching TRBD2. The CDR3 has 17 residues. V shed 3 bases, J shed 0 bases, and the junction held 8 bases outside the gene matches. Germline assignment: CDR1 SEHNR and CDR2 FQNEAQ (reference sequence). Full variable domain (outside the CDR3, taken from reference TRBV7-9 and TRBJ2-1): DTGVSQNPRHKITKRGQNVTFRCDPISEHNRLYWYRQTLGQGPEFLTYFQNEAQLEKSRLLSDRFSAERPKGSFSTLEIQRTEQGDSAMYLCASSLEYGGSSYNEQFFGPGTRLTVL.

J is TRBJ1-1 and V is TRBV29-1; 10 nucleotides align to TRBD1. V was pared by 6 bases and J by 3 bases, with 4 bases of the junction left unmatched. This CDR3 spans 13 amino acids. Germline CDR1 reads SQVTM; CDR2 reads ANQGSEA. As DNA, the CDR3 is TGCAGCGTCAACGACAGGGGGCACACTGAAGCTTTCTTT. Translated, it gives CSVNDRGHTEAFF.

The chain uses TRBV7-9 and TRBJ2-6; weak D call: TRBD2 (6 bases). From germline, CDR1 is SEHNR and CDR2 FQNEAQ (reference sequence). The CDR3 spans 12 residues. V shed 8 bases and J shed 6 bases, with 8 bases lying between them. The CDR3 region is CASGREANVLTF. CDR3 in DNA: TGTGCCAGCGGGCGGGAGGCCAACGTCCTGACTTTC.

This clonotype was seen a handful of times. The J gene is TRBJ1-2, the V gene TRBV10-1; TRBD1 might be the D (6 bases). Deletions cut 3 bases from V and 0 bases from J, with 14 bases between. This CDR3 region has 16 residues. CDR1 is WNHNN and CDR2 is SYGVQD in the germline V gene (reference sequence). CDR3 bases: TGCGCCAGCAGTGAATCTGGGACACCTGCTAACTATGGCTACACCTTC. It translates to CASSESGTPANYGYTF.